The sequence of this T cell receptor beta chain was determined in a study of T cells expressing NK-cell markers. Study-level results: No clear determination of HCMV specificity was made for expanded NKG2C+ T cell clones.

TCRdb reworked the 5' RACE reads into one entry per CDR3 protein, no DNA. Across 350,000 to 450,000 distinct CDR3 sequences, the top ten clones capture around 4.9% of the sample. The CDR3 is 12 amino acids. The V gene's germline CDR1 is MNHEY and CDR2 SVGAGI. Turning to this clonotype: What it recognizes is unknown.

The chain carries TRBV6-5 and TRBJ1-6. Sequencing input: blood T cells: a sorted CD56 or NKG2C T cell subset, CD4+ or CD8+ T cells, or bulk PBMC T cells (not recorded which). The clonotype originates from a man between 18 and 69 years old in good health. The CDR3 loop reads CASSYSLWPLHF.